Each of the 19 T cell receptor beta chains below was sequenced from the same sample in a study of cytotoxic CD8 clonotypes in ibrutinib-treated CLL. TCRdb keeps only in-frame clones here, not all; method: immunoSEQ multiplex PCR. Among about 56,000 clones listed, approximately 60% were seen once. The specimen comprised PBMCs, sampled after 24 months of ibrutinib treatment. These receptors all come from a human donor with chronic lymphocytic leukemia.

This CDR3 is CASSLAGSPVTIEQFF. The CDR3 nucleotides are TGCGCCAGCAGCTTGGCGGGATCCCCAGTAACAATTGAGCAGTTCTTC. The chain has TRBV5-1 and TRBJ2-1; a possible D gene is TRBD2 (5 bases). The germline V and J ends were trimmed by 0 bases and 9 bases, with 19 bases remaining between them. The germline V gene encodes CDR1 SGHRS and CDR2 YFSETQ. The CDR3 is made up of 16 amino acids.

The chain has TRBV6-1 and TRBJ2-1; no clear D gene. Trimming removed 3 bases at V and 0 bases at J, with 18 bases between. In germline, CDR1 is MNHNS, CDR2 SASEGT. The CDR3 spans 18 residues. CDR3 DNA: TGTGCCAGCAGTGAGCAACCCGTTAGAGCAAGCTCCTACAATGAGCAGTTCTTC. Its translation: CASSEQPVRASSYNEQFF.

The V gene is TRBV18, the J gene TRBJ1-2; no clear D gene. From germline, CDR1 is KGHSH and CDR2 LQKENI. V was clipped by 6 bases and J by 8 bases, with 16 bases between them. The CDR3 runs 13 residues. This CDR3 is CASSDLPGGGYTF. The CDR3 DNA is TGTGCCAGCTCGGATCTCCCCGGAGGGGGCTACACCTTC.

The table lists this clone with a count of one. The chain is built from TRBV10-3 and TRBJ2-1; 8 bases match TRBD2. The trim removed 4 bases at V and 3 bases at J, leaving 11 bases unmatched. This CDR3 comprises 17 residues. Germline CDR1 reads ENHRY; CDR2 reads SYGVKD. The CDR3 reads CAISGSGAGAYYNEQFF. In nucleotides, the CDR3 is TGTGCCATCAGTGGTTCAGGAGCGGGAGCTTACTACAATGAGCAGTTCTTC.

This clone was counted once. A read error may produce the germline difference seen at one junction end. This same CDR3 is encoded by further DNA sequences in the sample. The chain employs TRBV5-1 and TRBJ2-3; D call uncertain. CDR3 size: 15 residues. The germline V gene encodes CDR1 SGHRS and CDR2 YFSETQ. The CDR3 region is CASSFTFTSTDTQYF. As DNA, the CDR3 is TGTGCCAGCAGCTTTACATTCACTAGCACAGATACGCAGTATTTT. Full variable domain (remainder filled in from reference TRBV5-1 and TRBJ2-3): KAGVTQTPRYLIKTRGQQVTLSCSPISGHRSVSWYQQTPGQGLQFLFEYFSETQRNKGNFPGRFSGRQFSNSRSEMNVSTLELGDSALYLCASSFTFTSTDTQYFGPGTRLTVL.

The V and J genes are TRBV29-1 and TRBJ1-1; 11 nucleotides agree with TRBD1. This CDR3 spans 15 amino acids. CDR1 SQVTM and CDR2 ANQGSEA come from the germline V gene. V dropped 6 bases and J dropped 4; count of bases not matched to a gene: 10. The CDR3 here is CSVRGGQGAGTEAFF. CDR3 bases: TGCAGCGTCCGAGGCGGACAGGGGGCCGGCACTGAAGCTTTCTTT.

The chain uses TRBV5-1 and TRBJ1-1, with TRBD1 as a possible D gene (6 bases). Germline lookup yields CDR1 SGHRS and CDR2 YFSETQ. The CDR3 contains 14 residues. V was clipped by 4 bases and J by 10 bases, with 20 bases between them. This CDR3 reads CASSLDSPLWGAFF. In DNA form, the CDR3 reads TGCGCCAGCAGCCTGGACAGTCCTTTATGGGGAGCTTTCTTT.

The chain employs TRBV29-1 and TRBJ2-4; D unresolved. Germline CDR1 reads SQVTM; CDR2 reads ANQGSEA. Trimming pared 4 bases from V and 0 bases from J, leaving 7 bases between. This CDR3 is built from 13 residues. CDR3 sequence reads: CSVAEIAKNIQYF. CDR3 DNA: TGCAGCGTTGCCGAGATAGCCAAAAACATTCAGTACTTC.

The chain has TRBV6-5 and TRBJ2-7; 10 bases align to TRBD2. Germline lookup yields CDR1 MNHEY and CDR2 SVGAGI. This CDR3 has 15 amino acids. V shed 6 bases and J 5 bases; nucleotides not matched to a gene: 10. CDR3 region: CASSYLAGEYNEQYF. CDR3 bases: TGTGCCAGCAGCTACCTAGCGGGAGAGTACAACGAGCAGTACTTC.

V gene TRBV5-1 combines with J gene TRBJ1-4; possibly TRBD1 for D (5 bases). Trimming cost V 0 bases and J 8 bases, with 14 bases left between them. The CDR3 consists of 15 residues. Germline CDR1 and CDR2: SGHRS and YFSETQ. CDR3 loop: CASSLGDSNQEKLFF. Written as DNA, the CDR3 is TGCGCCAGCAGCTTGGGCGACAGCAACCAGGAAAAACTGTTTTTT.

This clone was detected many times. The CDR3 spells CASSIATGNINTIYF. The CDR3 coding sequence is TGTGCCAGCAGCATCGCCACAGGGAACATAAACACCATATATTTT. The rearrangement uses TRBV7-8 and TRBJ1-3; D possibly corresponds to TRBD1 (6 bases). V was clipped by 5 bases and J by 6 bases, with 17 bases between them. The CDR3 sequence is 15 residues long. Germline-derived CDR1 and CDR2 are SGHVS and FQNEAQ.

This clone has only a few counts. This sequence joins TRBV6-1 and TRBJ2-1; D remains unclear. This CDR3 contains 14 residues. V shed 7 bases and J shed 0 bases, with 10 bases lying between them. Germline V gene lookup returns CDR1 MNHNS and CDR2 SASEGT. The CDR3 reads CASIRPSSYNEQFF. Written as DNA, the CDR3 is TGTGCCAGCATACGTCCTAGCTCCTACAATGAGCAGTTCTTC.

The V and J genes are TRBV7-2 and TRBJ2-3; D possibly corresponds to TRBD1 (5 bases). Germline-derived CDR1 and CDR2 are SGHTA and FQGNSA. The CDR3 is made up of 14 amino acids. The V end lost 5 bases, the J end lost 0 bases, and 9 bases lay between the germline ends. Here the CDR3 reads CASSLRVSTDTQYF. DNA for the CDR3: TGTGCCAGCAGCCTCAGGGTTAGCACAGATACGCAGTATTTT. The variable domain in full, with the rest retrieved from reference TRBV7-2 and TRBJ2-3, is GAGVSQSPSNKVTEKGKDVELRCDPISGHTALYWYRQSLGQGLEFLIYFQGNSAPDKSGLPSDRFSAERTGGSVSTLTIQRTQQEDSAVYLCASSLRVSTDTQYFGPGTRLTVL.

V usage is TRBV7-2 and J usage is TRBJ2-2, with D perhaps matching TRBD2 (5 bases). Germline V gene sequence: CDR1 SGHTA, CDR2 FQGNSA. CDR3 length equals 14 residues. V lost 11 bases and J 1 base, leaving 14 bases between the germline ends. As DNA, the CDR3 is TGTGCCTGCCAGGCTAGCCTGAACACCGGGGAGCTGTTTTTT. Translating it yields CACQASLNTGELFF.

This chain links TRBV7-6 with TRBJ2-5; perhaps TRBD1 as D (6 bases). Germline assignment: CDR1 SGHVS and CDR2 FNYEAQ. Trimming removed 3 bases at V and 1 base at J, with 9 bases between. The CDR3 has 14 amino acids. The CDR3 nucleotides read TGTGCCAGCAGCTTCAGGACAGTCCAAGAGACCCAGTACTTC. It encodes CASSFRTVQETQYF.

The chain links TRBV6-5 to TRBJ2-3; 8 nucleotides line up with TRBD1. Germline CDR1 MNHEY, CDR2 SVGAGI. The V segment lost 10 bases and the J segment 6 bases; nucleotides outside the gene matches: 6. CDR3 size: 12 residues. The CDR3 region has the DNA TGTGCCACCGCCGACAGGGGCGATACGCAGTATTTT. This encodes CATADRGDTQYF.

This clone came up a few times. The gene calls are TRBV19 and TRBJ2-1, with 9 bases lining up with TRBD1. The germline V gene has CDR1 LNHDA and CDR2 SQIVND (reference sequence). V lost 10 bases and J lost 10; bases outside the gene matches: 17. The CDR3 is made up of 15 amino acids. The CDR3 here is CATTLRDRASEEQFF. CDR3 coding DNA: TGTGCCACCACACTCCGGGACAGGGCTTCTGAGGAGCAGTTCTTC.

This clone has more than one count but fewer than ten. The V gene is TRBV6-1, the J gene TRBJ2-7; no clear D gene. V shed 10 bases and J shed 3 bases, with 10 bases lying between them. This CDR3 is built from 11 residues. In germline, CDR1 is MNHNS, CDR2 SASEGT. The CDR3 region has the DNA TGTGCCACTACGATGAACTACGAGCAGTACGTC. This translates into CATTMNYEQYV.

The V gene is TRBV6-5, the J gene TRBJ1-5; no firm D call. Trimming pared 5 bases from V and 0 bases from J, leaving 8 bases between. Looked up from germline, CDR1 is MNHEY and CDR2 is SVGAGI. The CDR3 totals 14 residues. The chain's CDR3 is CASSGVYSNQPQHF. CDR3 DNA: TGTGCCAGCAGTGGGGTATATAGCAATCAGCCCCAGCATTTT.